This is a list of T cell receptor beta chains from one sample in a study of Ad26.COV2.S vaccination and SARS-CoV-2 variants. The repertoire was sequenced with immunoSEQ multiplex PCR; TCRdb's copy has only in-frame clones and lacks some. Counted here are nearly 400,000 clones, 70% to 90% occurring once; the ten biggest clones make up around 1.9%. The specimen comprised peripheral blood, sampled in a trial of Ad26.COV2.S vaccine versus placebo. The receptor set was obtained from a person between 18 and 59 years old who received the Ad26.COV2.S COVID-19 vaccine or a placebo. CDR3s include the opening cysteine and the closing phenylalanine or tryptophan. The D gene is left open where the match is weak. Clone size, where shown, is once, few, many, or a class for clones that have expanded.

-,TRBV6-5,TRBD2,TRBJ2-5,TGTGCCAGCAGTTTAAGACTAGCGGGAGTAGGCGAGACCCAGTACTTC,CASSLRLAGVGETQYF
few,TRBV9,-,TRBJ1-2,TGTGCCAGCAGCGTAGGACTTCGGGGCTACACCTTC,CASSVGLRGYTF
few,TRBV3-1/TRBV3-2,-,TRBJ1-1,TGTGCCAGCAGCCTTGTCCGGGGCACTGAAGCTTTCTTT,CASSLVRGTEAFF
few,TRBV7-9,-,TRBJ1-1,TGTGCCAGCAGTTCAAAATGGAAGAACACTGAAGCTTTCTTT,CASSSKWKNTEAFF
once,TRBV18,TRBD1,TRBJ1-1,TGTGCCAGCTCACCCAGGACAGGGGGGAACACTGAAGCTTTCTTT,CASSPRTGGNTEAFF
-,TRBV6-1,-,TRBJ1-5,TGTGCCAGCAGTGACAAGGGTTTGGGTAGCAATCAGCCCCAGCATTTT,CASSDKGLGSNQPQHF
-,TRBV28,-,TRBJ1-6,TGTGCCAGCAGTTTAATGGTTTCACCCCTCCACTTT,CASSLMVSPLHF
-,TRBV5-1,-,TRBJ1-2,TGCGCCAGCAGCTCCGGGTTGGGAGAGGGCTACACCTTC,CASSSGLGEGYTF
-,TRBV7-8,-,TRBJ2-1,TGTGCCAGCAGCTTAGAAGGAGGCAGGAGACACAATGAGCAGTTCTTC,CASSLEGGRRHNEQFF
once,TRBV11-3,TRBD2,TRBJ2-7,TGTGCCAGCAGCTCCATCGGACTAGCGGTTCACGAGCAGTACTTC,CASSSIGLAVHEQYF
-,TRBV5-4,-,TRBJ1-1,TGTGCCGGGGGGGGAGGTTTGGAGGTCACTGAAGCTTTCTTT,CAGGGGLEVTEAFF
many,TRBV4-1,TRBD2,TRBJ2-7,TGCGCCAGCAGCCTAACCGGGACTAACTACGAGCAGTACTTC,CASSLTGTNYEQYF
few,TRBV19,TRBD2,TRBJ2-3,TGTGCCAGTAGTGACCATCTAGCGGGAAGCACAGATACGCAGTATTTT,CASSDHLAGSTDTQYF
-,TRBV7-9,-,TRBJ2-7,TGTGCCAGCAGCTTAGCTCGTTGGGACGGGACCTACGAGCAGTACTTC,CASSLARWDGTYEQYF
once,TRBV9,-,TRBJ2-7,TGTGCCAGCAGCGTAGCCCCAGAGGGGGAGCAGTACTTC,CASSVAPEGEQYF
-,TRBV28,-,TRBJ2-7,TGTGCCAGCAGCAAAAGGTTCTACGAGCAGTACTTC,CASSKRFYEQYF
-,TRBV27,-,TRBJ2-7,TGTGCCAGCAGTTTATTGCCGGACGGAGCCTACGAGCAGTACTTC,CASSLLPDGAYEQYF
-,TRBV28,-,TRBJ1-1,TGTGCCAGCAGTTTGGAGGGGGGCACTGAAGCTTTCTTT,CASSLEGGTEAFF
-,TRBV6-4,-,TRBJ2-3,TGTGCCAGCAGTGAGGGACTGGAGCAGTATTTT,CASSEGLEQYF
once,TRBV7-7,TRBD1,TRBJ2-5,TGTGCCAGCAGCTGGGGGACAGGACGAGCGGAGACCCAGTACTTC,CASSWGTGRAETQYF
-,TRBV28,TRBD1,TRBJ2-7,TGTGCCAGCAGTCCCCGGGACAGGGGGCATTGGGAGCAGTACTTC,CASSPRDRGHWEQYF
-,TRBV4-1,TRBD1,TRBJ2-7,TGCGCCAGCAGCCGTTTACCGGGACAGAGCTCCTACGAGCAGTACTTC,CASSRLPGQSSYEQYF
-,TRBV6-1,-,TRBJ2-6,TGTGCCAGCAGTGAAGGTTTCGGCTCCATCTCTGGGGCCAACGTCCTGACTTTC,CASSEGFGSISGANVLTF
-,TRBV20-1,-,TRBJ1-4,TGCAGTGCTAGAGGAGAGGAAAAACTGTTTTTT,CSARGEEKLFF
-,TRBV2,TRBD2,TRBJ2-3,TGTGCCAGCAGCGGGAGGTTTAACACAGATACGCAGTATTTT,CASSGRFNTDTQYF
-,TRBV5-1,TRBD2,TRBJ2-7,TGCGCCAGCAGGAGGGGTAGCGGGAGTCTCTACGAGCAGTACTTC,CASRRGSGSLYEQYF
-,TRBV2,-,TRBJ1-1,TGTGCCAGCAGTGGACAGTGGGACACTGAAGCTTTCTTT,CASSGQWDTEAFF
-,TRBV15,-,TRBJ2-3,TGTGCCACCAGCAGAGGAGATGGGGATACGCAGTATTTT,CATSRGDGDTQYF
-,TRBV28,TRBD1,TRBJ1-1,TGTGCCAGCAGTCCCAAGACAGGGGGCCTGAACACTGAAGCTTTCTTT,CASSPKTGGLNTEAFF